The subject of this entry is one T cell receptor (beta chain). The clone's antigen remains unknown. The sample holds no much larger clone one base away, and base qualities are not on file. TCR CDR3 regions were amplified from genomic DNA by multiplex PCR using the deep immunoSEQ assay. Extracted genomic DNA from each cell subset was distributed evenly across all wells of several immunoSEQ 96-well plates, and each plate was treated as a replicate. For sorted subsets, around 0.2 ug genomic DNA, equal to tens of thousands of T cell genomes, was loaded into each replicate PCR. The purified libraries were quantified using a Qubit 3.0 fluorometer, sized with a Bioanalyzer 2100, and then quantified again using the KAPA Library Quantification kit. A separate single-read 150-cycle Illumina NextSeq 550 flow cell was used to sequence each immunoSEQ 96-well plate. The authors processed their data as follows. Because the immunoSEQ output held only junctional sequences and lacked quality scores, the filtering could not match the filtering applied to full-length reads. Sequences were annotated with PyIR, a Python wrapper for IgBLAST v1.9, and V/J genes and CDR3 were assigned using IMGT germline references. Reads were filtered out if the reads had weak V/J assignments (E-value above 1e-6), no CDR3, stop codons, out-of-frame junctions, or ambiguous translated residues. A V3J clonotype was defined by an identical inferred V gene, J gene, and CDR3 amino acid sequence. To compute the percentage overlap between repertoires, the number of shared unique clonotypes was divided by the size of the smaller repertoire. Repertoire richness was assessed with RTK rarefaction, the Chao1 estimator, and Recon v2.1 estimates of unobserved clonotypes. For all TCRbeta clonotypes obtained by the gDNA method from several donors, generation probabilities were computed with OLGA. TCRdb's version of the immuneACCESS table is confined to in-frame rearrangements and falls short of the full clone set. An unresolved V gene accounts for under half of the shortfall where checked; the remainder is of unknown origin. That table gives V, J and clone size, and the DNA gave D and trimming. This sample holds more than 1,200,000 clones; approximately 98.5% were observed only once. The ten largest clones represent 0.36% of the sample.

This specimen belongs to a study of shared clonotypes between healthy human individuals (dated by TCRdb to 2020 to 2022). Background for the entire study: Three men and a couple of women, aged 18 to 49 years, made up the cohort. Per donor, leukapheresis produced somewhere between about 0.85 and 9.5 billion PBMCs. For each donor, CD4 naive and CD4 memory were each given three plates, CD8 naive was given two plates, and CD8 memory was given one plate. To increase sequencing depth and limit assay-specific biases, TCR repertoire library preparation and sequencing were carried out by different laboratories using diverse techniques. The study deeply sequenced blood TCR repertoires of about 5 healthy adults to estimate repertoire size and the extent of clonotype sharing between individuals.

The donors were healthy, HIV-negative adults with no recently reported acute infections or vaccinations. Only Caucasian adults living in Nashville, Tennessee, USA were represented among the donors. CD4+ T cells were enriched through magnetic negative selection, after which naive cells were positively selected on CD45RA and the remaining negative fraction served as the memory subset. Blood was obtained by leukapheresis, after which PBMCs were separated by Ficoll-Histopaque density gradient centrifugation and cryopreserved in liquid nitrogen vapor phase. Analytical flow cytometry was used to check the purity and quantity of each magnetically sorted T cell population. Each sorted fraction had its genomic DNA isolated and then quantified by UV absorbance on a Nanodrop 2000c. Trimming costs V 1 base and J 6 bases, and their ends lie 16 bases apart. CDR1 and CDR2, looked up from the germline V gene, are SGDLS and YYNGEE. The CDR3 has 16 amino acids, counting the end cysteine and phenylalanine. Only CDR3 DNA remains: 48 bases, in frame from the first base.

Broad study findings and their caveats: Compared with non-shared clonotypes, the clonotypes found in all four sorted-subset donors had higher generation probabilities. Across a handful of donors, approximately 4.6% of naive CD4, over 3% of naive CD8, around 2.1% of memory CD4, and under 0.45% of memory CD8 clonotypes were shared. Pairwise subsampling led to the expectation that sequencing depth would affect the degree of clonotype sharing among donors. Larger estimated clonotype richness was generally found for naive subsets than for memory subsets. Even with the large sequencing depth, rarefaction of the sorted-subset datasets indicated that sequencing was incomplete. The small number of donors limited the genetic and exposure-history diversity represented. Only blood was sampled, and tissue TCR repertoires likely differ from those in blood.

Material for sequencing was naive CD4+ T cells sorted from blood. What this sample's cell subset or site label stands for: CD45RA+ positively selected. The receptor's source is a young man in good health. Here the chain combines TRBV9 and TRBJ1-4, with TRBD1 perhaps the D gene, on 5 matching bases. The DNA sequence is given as TGTGCCAGCAGCGTACGGGGGACGCGGCGGGATGAAAAACTGTTTTTT. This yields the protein CASSVRGTRRDEKLFF.